The next 24 T cell receptor beta chains were all read from a single sample in a study of shared clonotypes between healthy human individuals. TCRdb's table, derived via immunoSEQ multiplex PCR, lists solely in-frame clones and lacks some. The repertoire has hundreds of thousands of clones, 76% of them found once; the top ten carry under 15%. Sequencing used PBMCs. These receptors came from a woman between 40 and 50 years old in good health. Some clones in this sample may be carry-over from other donors' samples.

A remark on this clone: The sample holds other DNA sequences that translate to the same CDR3. The chain couples TRBV29-1 to TRBJ2-2; 7 positions match TRBD2. The germline gives CDR1 SQVTM, CDR2 ANQGSEA. The junction had 1 base not matched to a gene; V was cut back by 4 bases and J by 5 bases. This CDR3 has 12 residues. In DNA, the CDR3 is TGCAGCGTTGGGGGAGGGACCGGGGAGCTGTTTTTT. Translated: CSVGGGTGELFF.

The chain joins TRBV6-1 to TRBJ2-7, with D possibly matching TRBD1 (5 bases). The V end was cut by 4 bases, the J end by 6 bases, with 13 bases between. Looked up from germline, CDR1 is MNHNS and CDR2 is SASEGT. The CDR3 spans 13 residues. The CDR3: CASSGGAGREQYF. In DNA, the CDR3 is TGTGCCAGCAGTGGGGGCGCAGGGCGCGAGCAGTACTTC.

J is TRBJ2-1 and V is TRBV9, with 8 bases fitting TRBD2. This CDR3 region has 15 residues. Germline values: CDR1 SGDLS, CDR2 YYNGEE. V gave up 0 bases and J gave up 7 bases; unmatched junction bases: 6. The chain's CDR3 is CASSVERQRENEQFF. The CDR3 nucleotides read TGTGCCAGCAGCGTAGAACGCCAGCGGGAGAATGAGCAGTTCTTC.

This clone was seen only a few times. A read error may explain this, as a much larger clone is one base away. The genes are TRBV2 and TRBJ1-1; D gene unclear. The germline gives CDR1 SNHLY, CDR2 FYNNEI. The CDR3 runs 9 residues. Trimming cost V 6 bases and J 7 bases, with 3 bases left between them. The CDR3 protein is CASRDEAFF. In DNA form, the CDR3 reads TGTGCCAGCAGGGATGAAGCTTTCTTT.

The chain links TRBV28 to TRBJ1-5, with 7 bases that match TRBD1. The CDR3 is made up of 14 amino acids. V lost 2 bases to trimming and J lost 7 bases; unmatched junction nucleotides: 5. Per germline, CDR1 MDHEN and CDR2 SYDVKM. The DNA for the CDR3 is TGTGCCAGCAGTTTACCAGGGGGTGAACAGCCCCAGCATTTT. This gives the protein CASSLPGGEQPQHF.

This clone was seen more than once but under ten times. This chain connects TRBV9 to TRBJ2-3, with TRBD2 matching 14 bases. Per germline, CDR1 SGDLS and CDR2 YYNGEE. This CDR3 spans 17 amino acids. V shed 0 bases, J shed 4 bases, and the junction held 4 bases outside the gene matches. This CDR3 is CASSVVGTSGSSDTQYF. The DNA of the CDR3 is TGTGCCAGCAGCGTAGTCGGGACTAGCGGGAGCTCAGATACGCAGTATTTT.

The chain is built from TRBV7-2 and TRBJ1-3; D call uncertain. Germline V gives CDR1 SGHTA, CDR2 FQGNSA. This CDR3 is built from 14 residues. Trimming removed 10 bases from V and 0 bases from J, with 13 bases in between. The CDR3 coding sequence is TGTGCCACCTCATCGGCCGGCTCTGGAAACACCATATATTTT. Translated, it gives CATSSAGSGNTIYF.

The chain links TRBV5-5 to TRBJ2-1, with 9 nucleotides matching TRBD2. The ends lost 0 bases at V and 8 bases at J; junction bases unmatched: 6. The germline gives CDR1 SGHKS, CDR2 YYEKEE (reference sequence). This CDR3 comprises 15 residues. The CDR3 region is CASSLDAGGVYEQFF. CDR3 DNA: TGTGCCAGCAGCTTGGATGCGGGAGGGGTGTATGAGCAGTTCTTC.

This clone was observed many times. This chain links TRBV29-1 with TRBJ2-7; D might be TRBD1 (6 bases). This CDR3 comprises 12 residues. In germline, CDR1 is SQVTM, CDR2 ANQGSEA. The germline V and J ends were trimmed by 6 bases and 0 bases, with 9 bases remaining between them. This CDR3 reads CSVGQFSYEQYF. CDR3 nucleotide sequence: TGCAGCGTAGGACAGTTCTCCTACGAGCAGTACTTC.

CDR3 loop: CASSSQGSYEQYF. As DNA, the CDR3 is TGTGCCAGCAGCTCACAGGGCTCCTACGAGCAGTACTTC. This rearrangement joins TRBV11-1 to TRBJ2-7; D may be TRBD1 (6 bases). The CDR3 extends over 13 amino acids. Trimming removed 4 bases at V and 0 bases at J, with 7 bases between. CDR1 SGHAT and CDR2 FQDESV come from the germline V gene (reference sequence).

The gene calls are TRBV6-5 and TRBJ1-4, with 7 bases lining up with TRBD1. The germline gives CDR1 MNHEY, CDR2 SVGAGI. The length of the CDR3 is 15 residues. V gave up 6 bases and J gave up 2 bases; unmatched junction bases: 6. Here the CDR3 DNA reads TGTGCCAGCAGCTACGGGGACAGCACTAATGAAAAACTGTTTTTT. Its translation: CASSYGDSTNEKLFF.

V and J are TRBV27 and TRBJ2-5, with D possibly matching TRBD1 (5 bases). CDR3 length: 12 residues. CDR1 and CDR2 (germline): MNHEY, SMNVEV (reference sequence). V lost 8 bases, J lost 1 base, and 8 bases lay in between. This chain's CDR3 is CASGRVQETQYF. The DNA of the CDR3 is TGTGCCAGCGGCAGGGTCCAAGAGACCCAGTACTTC.

The sample holds one count of this clone. V usage is TRBV27 and J usage is TRBJ2-2, with no clear D. Germline V gives CDR1 MNHEY, CDR2 SMNVEV (reference sequence). The V end was cut by 2 bases, the J end by 8 bases, with 0 bases between. The CDR3 is made up of 10 amino acids. This CDR3 reads CASSLGELFF. The CDR3 DNA is TGTGCCAGCAGTTTAGGGGAGCTGTTTTTT.

On this clone itself: Different DNA sequences within this sample yield the same CDR3. V gene TRBV5-1 combines with J gene TRBJ2-7, with TRBD2 as a possible D gene (6 bases). V shed 0 bases and J shed 0 bases, with 10 bases lying between them. The CDR3 extends over 15 amino acids. From germline, CDR1 is SGHRS and CDR2 YFSETQ. CDR3 DNA: TGCGCCAGCAGCTTGGGTACCGGGAGCTCCTACGAGCAGTACTTC. Its protein product is CASSLGTGSSYEQYF.

This chain uses TRBV5-1 with TRBJ1-1; D ambiguous. With 5 bases removed from V and 3 bases from J, the gap between germline ends came to 11 bases. This CDR3 is built from 13 residues. Germline CDR1 SGHRS, CDR2 YFSETQ. CDR3 in amino acids: CASRVTVDTEAFF. The DNA for the CDR3 is TGCGCCAGCAGGGTGACCGTGGACACTGAAGCTTTCTTT.

This clone was detected only a few times. V is TRBV19 and J is TRBJ2-3; 7 bases match TRBD2. This CDR3 is 14 amino acids long. V lost 4 bases to trimming and J lost 6 bases; unmatched junction nucleotides: 7. Germline V gene sequence: CDR1 LNHDA, CDR2 SQIVND (reference sequence). The CDR3 sequence: CASSSGSGGDTQYF. In nucleotides, the CDR3 is TGTGCCAGTAGTAGCGGGAGTGGCGGGGATACGCAGTATTTT.

The CDR3 bases are TGTGCCAGCACCGCGGGACTAGCGGGATCTAGTGAGCAGTTCTTC. Protein sequence: CASTAGLAGSSEQFF. This rearrangement joins TRBV6-1 to TRBJ2-1; TRBD2 agrees at 13 bases. The trim removed 7 bases at V and 9 bases at J, leaving 9 bases unmatched. This CDR3 is 15 amino acids long. The germline V gene has CDR1 MNHNS and CDR2 SASEGT.

This chain joins TRBV30 and TRBJ1-2; D may be TRBD1 (5 bases). The CDR3 is 12 amino acids. Trimming cost V 8 bases and J 6 bases, with 16 bases left between them. The germline gives CDR1 GTSNPN, CDR2 SVGIG (reference sequence). The CDR3 DNA sequence: TGTGCCGGAGGAGGCAGGGATAATGGCTACACCTTC. It yields the protein CAGGGRDNGYTF.

This clone was counted a single time. The rearrangement uses TRBV6-5 and TRBJ2-5; TRBD1 matches at 8 bases. The germline gives CDR1 MNHEY, CDR2 SVGAGI. Trimming at V came to 2 bases and at J to 4 bases, leaving 0 bases not matched to a gene. The CDR3 runs to 13 residues. The CDR3 is CASSYDRGETQYF. In DNA, the CDR3 is TGTGCCAGCAGTTACGACAGGGGAGAGACCCAGTACTTC.

This clone was observed a few times. The V gene is TRBV7-9, the J gene TRBJ2-3, with D possibly matching TRBD1 (6 bases). The CDR3 covers 18 residues. From germline, CDR1 is SEHNR and CDR2 FQNEAQ (reference sequence). Trimming cost V 1 base and J 1 base, with 18 bases left between them. The CDR3 region has the DNA TGTGCCAGCAGCTTAGGGATCCAGGGGCGATCGGGCACAGATACGCAGTATTTT. This translates into CASSLGIQGRSGTDTQYF.

This clone was detected once. The chain links TRBV15 to TRBJ2-1, with TRBD2 identical over 7 bases. This CDR3 is 14 amino acids long. V was clipped by 5 bases and J by 8 bases; unmatched bases: 9. From germline, CDR1 is LNHNV and CDR2 YYDKDF (reference sequence). In DNA, the CDR3 is TGTGCCACCAGCCGTAGACTAGCTGGGGATGAGCAGTTCTTC. Translation: CATSRRLAGDEQFF.

The rearrangement links TRBV28 to TRBJ1-5; TRBD1 agrees at 8 bases. V was clipped by 10 bases and J by 2 bases; unmatched bases: 4. Germline CDR1 is MDHEN and CDR2 is SYDVKM. The CDR3 contains 13 residues. CDR3 in amino acids: CAISGQGNQPQHF. The CDR3 DNA sequence: TGTGCCATATCGGGACAGGGCAATCAGCCCCAGCATTTT.

The CDR3 DNA reads TGTGCCATCAGTGAGGCATATGGCTACACCTTC. Protein sequence: CAISEAYGYTF. The chain has TRBV10-3 and TRBJ1-2; D is unclear. The CDR3 is 11 amino acids. CDR1 ENHRY and CDR2 SYGVKD come from the germline V gene. Trimming took off 2 bases at V and 5 bases at J, with 3 bases between the two ends.

The V gene is TRBV5-4, the J gene TRBJ2-7; 8 bases align to TRBD2. V trimming: 1 base; J trimming: 0 bases; junction bases outside the gene matches: 3. CDR1 is SGHNT, CDR2 YYREEE, per germline (reference sequence). The CDR3 spans 15 residues. The CDR3 DNA follows: TGTGCCAGCAGCTTGTCAGCGGGAGCCTCCTACGAGCAGTACTTC. Residues: CASSLSAGASYEQYF.